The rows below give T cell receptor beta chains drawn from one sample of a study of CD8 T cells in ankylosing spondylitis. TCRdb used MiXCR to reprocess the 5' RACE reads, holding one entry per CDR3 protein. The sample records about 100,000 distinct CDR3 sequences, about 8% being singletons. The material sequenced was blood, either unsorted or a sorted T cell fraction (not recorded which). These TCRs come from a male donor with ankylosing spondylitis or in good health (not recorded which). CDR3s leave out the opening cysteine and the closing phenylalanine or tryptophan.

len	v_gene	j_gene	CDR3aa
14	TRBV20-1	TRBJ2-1	SASRDRGPSYNEQF
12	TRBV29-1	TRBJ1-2	SPKGAAFNYGYT
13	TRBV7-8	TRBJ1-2	ASSLEPQGVYGYT
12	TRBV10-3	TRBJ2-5	AIGGAGGRETQY
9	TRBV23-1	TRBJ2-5	ASKDQETQY
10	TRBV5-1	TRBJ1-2	ASSVTGNGYT
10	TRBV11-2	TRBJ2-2	ASRLIVGELF
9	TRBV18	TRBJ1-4	ASSSNEKLF
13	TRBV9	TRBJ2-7	ASSVGWSGSYEQY
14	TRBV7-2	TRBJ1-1	ASSPFAGDLRTEAF
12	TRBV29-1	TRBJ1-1	SANPQGKGVEAF
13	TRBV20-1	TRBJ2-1	SARSPRGGYNEQF
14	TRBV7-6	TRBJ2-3	ASSPRARVDTDTQY
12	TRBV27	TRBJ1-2	ASSLFAGGHGYT
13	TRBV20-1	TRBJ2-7	SASRRGRPAYEQY
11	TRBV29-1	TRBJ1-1	SVRAGENTEAF
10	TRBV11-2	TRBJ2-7	ASSIGLYEQY
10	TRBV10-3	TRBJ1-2	AIRAGNYGYT
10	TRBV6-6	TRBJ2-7	ASRAVGSEQY
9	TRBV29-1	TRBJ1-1	SVVHGTLAF
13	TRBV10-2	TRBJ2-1	ASSPPGGGYNEQF
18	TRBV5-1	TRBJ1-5	ASSLDQIQDSVDGNQPQH
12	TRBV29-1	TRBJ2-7	SVALGQGTVEQY
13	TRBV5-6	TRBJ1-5	ASSLRGGSDQPQH
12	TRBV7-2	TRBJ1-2	ASSTSGNDYGYT
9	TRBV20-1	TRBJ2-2	SARSTGELF
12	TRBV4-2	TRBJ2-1	ASSQEDSLNEQF
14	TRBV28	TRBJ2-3	ASPKSTREMTDTQY
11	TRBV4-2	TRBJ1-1	ASSQDRADEAF
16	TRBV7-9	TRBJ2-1	ASSLLSAGRSSYNEQF
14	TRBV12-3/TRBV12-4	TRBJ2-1	ASSRPAGGRGDEQF
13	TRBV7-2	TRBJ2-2	ASSPWDRATGELF
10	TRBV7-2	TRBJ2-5	ASSFRQETQY
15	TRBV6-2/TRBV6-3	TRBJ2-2	ASSYAPRGGNTGELF
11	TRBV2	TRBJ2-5	ASRTGGQETQY
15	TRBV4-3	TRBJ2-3	ASSQDWTRISPDTQY
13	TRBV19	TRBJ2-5	ASSLDSRYQETQY
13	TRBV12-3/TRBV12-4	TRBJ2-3	ASSSQGTGSDTQY
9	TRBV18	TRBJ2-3	ASSATDTQY
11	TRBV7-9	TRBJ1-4	ASSPGGSEKLF
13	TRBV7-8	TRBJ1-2	ASSSWGVEVDGYT
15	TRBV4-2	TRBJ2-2	ASSQLRGGGNTGELF
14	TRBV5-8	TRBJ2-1	ASTRPPAGAYNEQF
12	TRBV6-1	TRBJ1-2	ASRLPGQGVRYT
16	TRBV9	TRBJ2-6	ASSIPGQGIAGANVLT
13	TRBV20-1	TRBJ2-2	SARGGLANTGELF
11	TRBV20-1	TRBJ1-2	SASTGMDYGYT
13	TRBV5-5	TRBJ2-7	ASSEQYRGPGEQY
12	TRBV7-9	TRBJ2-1	ASRGSGGYNEQF
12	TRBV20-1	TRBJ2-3	SAAKDPGTDTQY
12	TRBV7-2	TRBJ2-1	ASTELAGYNEQF